The T cell receptor beta chain under discussion was sequenced for a study of vaccination effects on CD4 cells after COVID-19. Study background: Two recovered convalescent patients were sampled 16 days and one week pre-vaccination. Study-wide findings and caveats: Clones of infection and vaccine origin contracted markedly late after vaccination.

The protocol was immunoSEQ multiplex PCR, while the TCRdb copy is restricted to in-frame clones and leaves out a portion. Among about 24,000 clones listed, 70% to 80% were seen once. Antigen-specific CD4+ T cells were first expanded with viral peptide pools by the ViraFEST assay and only then sequenced. When around 9 days of culture had elapsed, CD4+ T cells were isolated. SARS-CoV-2 infection was confirmed by PCR in the person between March and December 2020. Both day 3 and day 7 saw half the medium replaced with IL-2 medium. Notes on this clone: Its target is unknown.

The germline V gene encodes CDR1 SGHTA and CDR2 FQGTGA. The CDR3 has 14 amino acids. V dropped 5 bases and J dropped 6 bases, with 14 bases sitting between them. The source was CD4+ T cells from PBMCs cultured with SARS-CoV-2 spike peptides, collected before COVID-19 vaccination. This sequence originates from a human donor who had a prior SARS-CoV-2 infection. The chain couples TRBV7-3 to TRBJ2-1, with D possibly being TRBD2 (7 bases). CDR3 protein: CASSPQGRANEQFF. The CDR3 DNA follows: TGTGCCAGCAGCCCCCAGGGGAGGGCCAATGAGCAGTTCTTC.